These T cell receptor beta chains were read from a single sample in a study of T cell clones after liver transplantation. The repertoire was sequenced with immunoSEQ multiplex PCR; TCRdb's copy has only in-frame clones and lacks some. The data show 12,000 to 15,000 clones, more than 70% seen once. The sample consisted of CD8+ T cells from blood, taken approximately 50 months after liver transplant. These receptors all stem from a human patient who received a liver transplant. Some T cells may be provided by the graft donor. CDR3s include the opening cysteine and the closing phenylalanine or tryptophan. D genes are given only for firm matches. Size is omitted from some rows. Given values are once, few, many or a class for expanded clones.

CASSYLTGDGYTF	TGTGCCAGCAGTTACTTGACAGGGGACGGCTACACCTTC	TRBJ1-2	.	TRBV6-5	TRBD1
CASESGTGKETQYF	TGTGCCAGTGAATCCGGGACAGGGAAAGAGACCCAGTACTTC	TRBJ2-5	few	TRBV19	TRBD1
CASSGDSYNEQFF	TGTGCCAGTAGTGGGGACAGCTACAATGAGCAGTTCTTC	TRBJ2-1	.	TRBV19	TRBD1
CASSPGDSPAAQYF	TGTGCCAGCAGCCCTGGGGACAGTCCCGCGGCCCAGTACTTC	TRBJ2-5	.	TRBV7-8	TRBD1
CAISDPTETNTGELFF	TGTGCCATCAGTGACCCGACAGAAACGAACACCGGGGAGCTGTTTTTT	TRBJ2-2	.	TRBV10-3	.
CASTTSTYNEQFF	TGTGCCAGCACCACTAGTACCTACAATGAGCAGTTCTTC	TRBJ2-1	.	TRBV7-9	.
CASSPSGDITDTQYF	TGTGCCAGTAGTCCTAGCGGGGACATCACAGATACGCAGTATTTT	TRBJ2-3	.	TRBV19	TRBD2
CASSRRGLAFGEQYF	TGTGCCAGCAGCCGACGCGGGCTAGCGTTTGGGGAGCAGTACTTC	TRBJ2-7	.	TRBV13	.
CASSTVRGATNEKLFF	TGTGCCAGCAGTACCGTGAGGGGTGCAACTAATGAAAAACTGTTTTTT	TRBJ1-4	.	TRBV28	.
CASSAHRGGLQETQYF	TGTGCCAGCAGCGCACACAGGGGAGGGTTACAAGAGACCCAGTACTTC	TRBJ2-5	.	TRBV9	.
CASSLAARRASTDTQYF	TGTGCCAGCAGCTTAGCTGCCCGAAGAGCTAGCACAGATACGCAGTATTTT	TRBJ2-3	.	TRBV7-6	.
CAWSVIDRVDGYTF	TGTGCCTGGAGCGTAATAGACAGGGTTGATGGCTACACCTTC	TRBJ1-2	once	TRBV30	TRBD1
CASSVDPAAGGALDEQFF	TGTGCCAGCAGCGTAGACCCGGCAGCGGGGGGAGCTTTGGATGAGCAGTTCTTC	TRBJ2-1	.	TRBV9	TRBD2
CASSFRRNTEAFF	TGTGCCAGCAGCTTCCGGCGGAACACTGAAGCTTTCTTT	TRBJ1-1	.	TRBV7-8	.
CASSIGASSWEQYF	TGTGCCAGTAGTATAGGGGCTTCCTCGTGGGAGCAGTACTTC	TRBJ2-7	.	TRBV19	.
CASKAAGASYEQYF	TGTGCCAGCAAGGCGGCGGGGGCCTCTTACGAGCAGTACTTC	TRBJ2-7	.	TRBV7-9	.
CASSPPGQGVGEQFF	TGCGCCAGCAGCCCCCCGGGGCAGGGTGTGGGTGAGCAGTTCTTC	TRBJ2-1	.	TRBV4-1	.
CASSTFSGFSSTDTQYF	TGTGCCAGTAGCACGTTTTCAGGGTTTTCTAGCACAGATACGCAGTATTTT	TRBJ2-3	few	TRBV19	.
CASSETGSTDTQYF	TGTGCCAGCTCGGAGACAGGAAGCACAGATACGCAGTATTTT	TRBJ2-3	.	TRBV9	.
CASSLTGTGWGGYGYTF	TGTGCCAGCAGTTTGACCGGGACAGGGTGGGGAGGCTATGGCTACACCTTC	TRBJ1-2	.	TRBV27	TRBD1
CASSLPREGQGLEQETQYF	TGTGCCAGCAGCCTCCCCCGAGAAGGGCAGGGACTAGAGCAAGAGACCCAGTACTTC	TRBJ2-5	.	TRBV7-9	TRBD2
CASSPGGLAGVSGGELFF	TGTGCCAGTAGTCCCGGTGGACTAGCGGGAGTTAGTGGCGGGGAGCTGTTTTTT	TRBJ2-2	.	TRBV19	TRBD2
CASSEAPVIRSGNTIYF	TGTGCCAGCAGTGAAGCTCCCGTTATACGCTCTGGAAACACCATATATTTT	TRBJ1-3	.	TRBV6-1	.
CASSKARLTVNIQYF	TGTGCCAGCAGCAAAGCGCGCCTGACGGTGAACATTCAGTACTTC	TRBJ2-4	.	TRBV21-1	.
CASSIAFLGELFF	TGTGCCAGTAGTATCGCGTTTCTCGGGGAGCTGTTTTTT	TRBJ2-2	once	TRBV19	.
CASSLNPNYGYTF	TGTGCCAGCAGCCTGAACCCCAACTATGGCTACACCTTC	TRBJ1-2	once	TRBV5-6	.
CASSSTGITEAFF	TGTGCCAGCAGTTCGACAGGGATCACTGAAGCTTTCTTT	TRBJ1-1	.	TRBV27	TRBD1
CASSPPRAGGSYEQYF	TGTGCCAGCAGCCCCCCGCGCGCAGGGGGCTCCTACGAGCAGTACTTC	TRBJ2-7	.	TRBV7-9	TRBD1
CASRPGQGYSYEQYF	TGTGCCAGCAGGCCGGGACAGGGCTACTCCTACGAGCAGTACTTC	TRBJ2-7	.	TRBV6-1	TRBD1
CASSLQGSLQEQYF	TGTGCCAGCAGCTTACAGGGCTCCCTTCAAGAGCAGTACTTC	TRBJ2-7	.	TRBV13	.
CSVDLGGEQYF	TGCAGCGTTGATTTGGGTGGCGAGCAGTACTTC	TRBJ2-7	.	TRBV29-1	.
CASSRFGPGTNNEQFF	TGTGCCAGCAGCCGATTCGGCCCCGGGACTAACAATGAGCAGTTCTTC	TRBJ2-1	.	TRBV14	TRBD2
CASSQGQGIDEQFF	TGCGCCAGCAGCCAAGGACAGGGGATCGATGAGCAGTTCTTC	TRBJ2-1	.	TRBV4-3	TRBD1
CASSQLTGNTIYF	TGCGCCAGCAGCCAACTTACGGGAAACACCATATATTTT	TRBJ1-3	.	TRBV4-3	.
CASSLSEGYGYTF	TGTGCCAGCAGTTTATCCGAAGGGTATGGCTACACCTTC	TRBJ1-2	few	TRBV28	.
CASSIDRDRGLVHEQYF	TGTGCCAGTAGTATAGACCGGGACAGGGGGTTAGTCCACGAGCAGTACTTC	TRBJ2-7	.	TRBV19	TRBD1
CSARGTSRLSYNEQFF	TGCAGCGCGCGCGGGACTAGCCGTCTCTCCTACAATGAGCAGTTCTTC	TRBJ2-1	.	TRBV29-1	TRBD2
CASSFNSYEQYF	TGCGCCAGCAGCTTTAACTCCTACGAGCAGTACTTC	TRBJ2-7	.	TRBV5-1	.
CASSLGFMNTEAFF	TGCGCCAGCAGCTTGGGATTCATGAACACTGAAGCTTTCTTT	TRBJ1-1	.	TRBV5-1	.
CASSEGNPILGEQFF	TGTGCCAGCAGCGAGGGGAACCCTATCTTGGGTGAGCAGTTCTTC	TRBJ2-1	.	TRBV9	.
CATQTSGSSTDTQYF	TGTGCCACCCAAACTAGCGGGTCTAGCACAGATACGCAGTATTTT	TRBJ2-3	.	TRBV7-3	TRBD2